This section outlines one TCR beta chain sequence together with its context. It has no known antigen specificity. The input lacks base qualities; no much larger clone sits a single base away. The sequencer was an Illumina HiSeq 1500. TCRdb reprocessed the public reads (quality trimming at Q25 with fastp, clone calling with MiXCR) and kept in-frame beta chains. Duplicate CDR3 protein sequences are folded into a single record with the most common DNA and genes. In all, the sample holds hundreds of thousands of distinct CDR3 sequences, and approximately 32% of those were seen once. About an eighth of the sample lies in the top ten. From the cysteine through the phenylalanine, the CDR3 covers 14 amino acids. The CDR3 DNA has 42 bases and is translated from base 1. V lost 3 bases and J lost 3 bases, and the count of bases not matched to a germline gene is 5. According to the germline V gene, CDR1 reads SGHVS and CDR2 reads FNYEAQ.

The data stem from a study of T cell repertoires in cytomegalovirus infection (dated by TCRdb to about 2019). The study in broad terms: Recently identified HLA-C-restricted CMV epitopes, whose presentation resists viral immunomodulation, were targeted by peptide stimulations together with well-studied HLA-B-restricted epitopes. Donor HLA type was relevant to the analysis, as public TCR beta signatures indicated carriage of CMV infection together with the matching HLA type. The investigation overall reported the following: The ex vivo response was dominated by HLA-C-restricted CMV-specific TCR beta clonotypes, which also provided the single most frequent clonotype in two of eight donors. In both this cohort and an independent cohort of 352 donors, the cumulative frequency of public TCR beta family members distinguished carriers of CMV infection plus the relevant HLA type.

Read against the paper, the sample's treatment or condition label means: in vitro stimulation with specific CMV peptide epitopes to enrich CMV-specific T cells. This receptor was obtained from a human donor in good health (CMV status not recorded). Some clones in this sample may be carry-over from other donors' samples. The sequence links TRBV7-6 to TRBJ2-7, and 7 bases in between align with TRBD2. Specimen: cultured CD8+ T cells from PBMCs, collected from culture after CMV antigen stimulation. The DNA sequence follows: TGTGCCAGCAGCTTGGGGGAGGGTGGCTACGAGCAGTACTTC. The resulting protein is CASSLGEGGYEQYF.